These 24 T cell receptor beta chains were sequenced from one sample in a study of tumor-infiltrating lymphocytes in localized non-small cell lung cancer. The method was immunoSEQ multiplex PCR; TCRdb's version includes in-frame clones alone and lacks a portion of them. The sample includes around 16,000 clones, about four fifths of them seen just once. Specimen: lung tumor tissue. The receptors come from a human donor with non-small cell lung cancer.

In the case of this clone: This CDR3 is also generated by other DNA sequences in the sample. V usage is TRBV27 and J usage is TRBJ2-5, with 11 positions matching TRBD2. Germline assignment: CDR1 MNHEY and CDR2 SMNVEV (reference sequence). V gave up 4 bases and J gave up 2 bases; unmatched junction bases: 12. This CDR3 region has 18 residues. The CDR3 is CASSSGLAGGPGQETQYF. The DNA of the CDR3 is TGTGCCAGCAGTTCTGGCTTAGCGGGAGGGCCGGGGCAAGAGACCCAGTACTTC.

This clone appeared a few times. The rearrangement joins TRBV15 to TRBJ1-1; 8 bases are a match to TRBD1. The germline V gene has CDR1 LNHNV and CDR2 YYDKDF (reference sequence). The CDR3 runs to 17 residues. With 7 bases clipped from V and 1 base from J, the junction kept 14 bases outside the gene matches. The CDR3 DNA is TGTGCCACCACCCAGCGAAGACAGGGGACTAGGAACACTGAAGCTTTCTTT. Encoded protein: CATTQRRQGTRNTEAFF.

This sequence joins TRBV5-1 and TRBJ2-7; D tentatively fits TRBD1 or TRBD2 (5 bases each). The CDR3 has 14 amino acids. Between the trimmed V and J ends, which lost 4 bases and 5 bases, there was a span of 16 bases. Per the germline V gene, CDR1 is SGHRS and CDR2 is YFSETQ. As DNA, the CDR3 is TGCGCCAGCAGCCGAACCGGGACGGCGGACGAGCAGTACTTC. It codes for CASSRTGTADEQYF.

The chain couples TRBV18 to TRBJ1-2; perhaps TRBD1 as D (5 bases). V was pared by 2 bases and J by 0 bases, with 7 bases between. This CDR3 has 14 amino acids. The germline CDR1 and CDR2 sequences are KGHSH and LQKENI. The CDR3 loop reads CASSPTGANYGYTF. The CDR3 region has the DNA TGTGCCAGCTCACCAACAGGAGCTAACTATGGCTACACCTTC.

The V gene is TRBV7-8, the J gene TRBJ2-2, with 7 bases matching TRBD1. The CDR3 extends over 14 amino acids. Germline lookup yields CDR1 SGHVS and CDR2 FQNEAQ. J was trimmed by 6 bases and V by 8 bases; bases with no gene match: 9. CDR3 region: CASGLKRGPGELFF. The DNA of the CDR3 is TGTGCCAGCGGGCTGAAGAGGGGGCCCGGGGAGCTGTTTTTT.

This clone came up once. The chain couples TRBV11-2 to TRBJ2-7, with 11 bases fitting TRBD2. The V gene's germline CDR1 is SGHAT and CDR2 FQNNGV. Trimming took 4 bases from V and 6 from J; bases not matched to a gene: 2. There are 13 residues in the CDR3. CDR3 sequence (DNA): TGTGCCAGCAGCTCCGGGACTAGCGGCGAGCAGTACTTC. Protein product: CASSSGTSGEQYF.

This clone was counted a few times. V is TRBV2 and J is TRBJ2-5; TRBD2 matches 9 bases. The CDR3 is made up of 13 amino acids. The ends lost 3 bases at V and 11 bases at J; junction bases unmatched: 7. Germline V gene sequence: CDR1 SNHLY, CDR2 FYNNEI. DNA for the CDR3: TGTGCCAGCAGTGACCGGCTAGCGGGGCTGCAGTACTTC. This codes for CASSDRLAGLQYF. Supplemented by reference TRBV2 and TRBJ2-5, the full variable domain reads EPEVTQTPSHQVTQMGQEVILRCVPISNHLYFYWYRQILGQKVEFLVSFYNNEISEKSEIFDDQFSVERPDGSNFTLKIRSTKLEDSAMYFCASSDRLAGLQYFGPGTRLLVL.

This chain joins TRBV30 and TRBJ2-1; no clear D. Germline V gene lookup returns CDR1 GTSNPN and CDR2 SVGIG (reference sequence). V gave up 1 base and J gave up 4 bases, with 14 bases separating them. The CDR3 is made up of 15 amino acids. Here the CDR3 DNA reads TGTGCCTGGAGTGCGGACCGCCCCGGGTACAATGAGCAGTTCTTC. Translation gives CAWSADRPGYNEQFF. Full variable domain (outside the CDR3, taken from reference TRBV30 and TRBJ2-1): SQTIHQWPATLVQPVGSPLSLECTVEGTSNPNLYWYRQAAGRGLQLLFYSVGIGQISSEVPQNLSASRPQDRQFILSSKKLLLSDSGFYLCAWSADRPGYNEQFFGPGTRLTVL.

Points on this clone: Sequence at one end of the junction differs from germline and may be a read error. The chain uses TRBV5-4 and TRBJ1-3; 8 nucleotides line up with TRBD1. The CDR3 totals 15 residues. Germline CDR1 and CDR2: SGHNT and YYREEE (reference sequence). The CDR3 region has the DNA TGTGCCAGCAGATTGGACAGGGCCCCTGGAAACACCATATATTTT. Amino acids: CASRLDRAPGNTIYF.

The chain is built from TRBV5-1 and TRBJ1-2; 9 bases line up with TRBD1. V trimming: 4 bases; J trimming: 4 bases; junction bases outside the gene matches: 11. The CDR3 totals 16 residues. Germline V gene lookup returns CDR1 SGHRS and CDR2 YFSETQ. CDR3 sequence (DNA): TGCGCCAGCAGCCCACTTCCGGGACAGGGAGGCTATGGCTACACCTTC. Translated: CASSPLPGQGGYGYTF.

This chain connects TRBV7-2 to TRBJ1-1, with D hard to call. Germline V gives CDR1 SGHTA, CDR2 FQGNSA. Trimming took off 1 base at V and 6 bases at J, with 15 bases between the two ends. This CDR3 spans 15 amino acids. The CDR3 spells CASSLVPVWGSEAFF. CDR3 DNA sequence: TGTGCCAGCAGCTTAGTACCCGTGTGGGGTTCTGAAGCTTTCTTT.

This clone occurred a few times. The rearrangement links TRBV6-5 to TRBJ2-5; 7 bases line up with TRBD1. From germline, CDR1 is MNHEY and CDR2 SVGAGI. Unmatched junction bases numbered 3, after V lost 0 bases and J lost 2 bases. The CDR3 is 15 residues long. The CDR3 here is CASSYSGQIQETQYF. The CDR3 DNA sequence: TGTGCCAGCAGTTACTCGGGACAGATTCAAGAGACCCAGTACTTC.

The chain uses TRBV6-6 and TRBJ1-6; D remains ambiguous. The CDR3 totals 12 residues. CDR1 is MNHNY, CDR2 SVGAGI, per germline (reference sequence). V lost 6 bases and J lost 9, with 9 bases in between. The CDR3 here is CASSPSGSPLHF. CDR3 nucleotides: TGTGCCAGCAGCCCAAGCGGTTCACCCCTCCACTTT.

The chain carries TRBV29-1 and TRBJ2-2; D could derive from TRBD1 or TRBD2 (5 bases each). This CDR3 region has 15 residues. Between the trimmed V and J ends, which lost 2 bases and 4 bases, there was a span of 14 bases. Per the germline V gene, CDR1 is SQVTM and CDR2 is ANQGSEA. This chain's CDR3 is CSVEPGTTSTGELFF. Written as DNA, the CDR3 is TGCAGCGTTGAACCCGGGACCACGAGCACCGGGGAGCTGTTTTTT.

The CDR3: CATSRQPGQGFQPQHF. The CDR3 coding sequence is TGTGCCACCAGCAGACAACCGGGACAGGGGTTCCAGCCCCAGCATTTT. The rearrangement uses TRBV15 and TRBJ1-5, with 10 bases matching TRBD1. The CDR3 sequence is 16 residues long. Looked up from germline, CDR1 is LNHNV and CDR2 is YYDKDF (reference sequence). The V and J ends lost 2 bases and 7 bases, in that order; junction bases with no gene match: 8.

The chain couples TRBV6-1 to TRBJ1-2; TRBD1 is a possible D gene (5 bases). This CDR3 region has 14 residues. The V and J ends lost 4 bases and 0 bases respectively, with 9 bases between them. CDR1 and CDR2 (germline): MNHNS, SASEGT. CDR3 loop: CASSVRGSNYGYTF. CDR3 nucleotides: TGTGCCAGCAGTGTTAGGGGTTCTAACTATGGCTACACCTTC.

The chain links TRBV10-3 to TRBJ2-5; the D is unclear. From germline, CDR1 is ENHRY and CDR2 SYGVKD. CDR3 length: 12 residues. Trimming removed 2 bases at V and 3 bases at J, with 4 bases between. The DNA for the CDR3 is TGTGCCATCAGTGAGCAGAAAGAGACCCAGTACTTC. Translated: CAISEQKETQYF.

This clone was seen a handful of times. This rearrangement joins TRBV5-1 to TRBJ1-6; 8 nucleotides align to TRBD1. This CDR3 is built from 15 residues. CDR1 and CDR2 (germline): SGHRS, YFSETQ. Trimming took 4 bases from V and 8 from J; bases not matched to a gene: 8. The CDR3 loop reads CASSPGQGTYSPLHF. Here the CDR3 DNA reads TGCGCCAGCAGCCCAGGACAGGGAACCTATTCACCCCTCCACTTT.

The chain employs TRBV2 and TRBJ1-4; D gene unclear. CDR1 and CDR2 (germline): SNHLY, FYNNEI. The CDR3 contains 15 residues. V was clipped by 4 bases and J by 5 bases, with 14 bases between them. The CDR3 DNA is TGTGCCAGCAGTGCATTTGGAGGCTCAAATGAAAAACTGTTTTTT. As protein: CASSAFGGSNEKLFF. The full variable domain, its missing parts supplied by reference TRBV2 and TRBJ1-4, is EPEVTQTPSHQVTQMGQEVILRCVPISNHLYFYWYRQILGQKVEFLVSFYNNEISEKSEIFDDQFSVERPDGSNFTLKIRSTKLEDSAMYFCASSAFGGSNEKLFFGSGTQLSVL.

This clone was seen a handful of times. This chain joins TRBV28 and TRBJ1-5; 8 bases agree with TRBD1. With V trimmed by 7 bases and J by 2 bases, 4 bases remained unmatched. This CDR3 region has 14 residues. The germline CDR1 and CDR2 sequences are MDHEN and SYDVKM. The CDR3 DNA follows: TGTGCCAGCATGCTGACAGGGGGCAATCAGCCCCAGCATTTT. This translates into CASMLTGGNQPQHF. The variable domain in full, with the rest retrieved from reference TRBV28 and TRBJ1-5, is DVKVTQSSRYLVKRTGEKVFLECVQDMDHENMFWYRQDPGLGLRLIYFSYDVKMKEKGDIPEGYSVSREKKERFSLILESASTNQTSMYLCASMLTGGNQPQHFGDGTRLSIL.

The chain employs TRBV7-6 and TRBJ2-7; 9 nucleotides line up with TRBD1. CDR1 and CDR2 (germline): SGHVS, FNYEAQ. With V trimmed by 5 bases and J by 2 bases, 4 bases remained unmatched. The CDR3 contains 14 residues. CDR3 DNA sequence: TGTGCCAGCAGCCCCCGGACAGGGGCCTACGAGCAGTACTTC. Protein product: CASSPRTGAYEQYF.

This clone appeared a single time. The chain has TRBV5-6 and TRBJ2-5; TRBD2 might be the D (5 bases). Germline V gene sequence: CDR1 SGHDT, CDR2 YYEEEE. The ends were cut back, 4 bases at V and 5 bases at J, with 12 bases in the middle. This CDR3 is built from 13 residues. The CDR3 sequence is CASSIDPGETQYF. The CDR3 DNA follows: TGTGCCAGCAGCATAGACCCGGGGGAGACCCAGTACTTC.

V usage is TRBV6-6 and J usage is TRBJ2-3, with 7 bases lining up with TRBD1. The CDR3 length is 14 residues. V shed 6 bases and J 2 bases; nucleotides not matched to a gene: 5. The germline V gene has CDR1 MNHNY and CDR2 SVGAGI (reference sequence). The CDR3 sequence: CASSYGTVTDTQYF. CDR3 DNA sequence: TGTGCCAGCAGCTACGGGACAGTCACAGATACGCAGTATTTT.

In its sample, this clone was seen a few times. The CDR3 region has the DNA TGTGCCAGCGGGGACAGGGGGCTGTCACCCCTCCACTTT. Its protein is CASGDRGLSPLHF. This rearrangement joins TRBV19 to TRBJ1-6, with TRBD1 matching 12 bases. Germline lookup yields CDR1 LNHDA and CDR2 SQIVND (reference sequence). J lost 10 bases, V lost 9 bases, and 4 bases had no gene match. This CDR3 contains 13 residues.